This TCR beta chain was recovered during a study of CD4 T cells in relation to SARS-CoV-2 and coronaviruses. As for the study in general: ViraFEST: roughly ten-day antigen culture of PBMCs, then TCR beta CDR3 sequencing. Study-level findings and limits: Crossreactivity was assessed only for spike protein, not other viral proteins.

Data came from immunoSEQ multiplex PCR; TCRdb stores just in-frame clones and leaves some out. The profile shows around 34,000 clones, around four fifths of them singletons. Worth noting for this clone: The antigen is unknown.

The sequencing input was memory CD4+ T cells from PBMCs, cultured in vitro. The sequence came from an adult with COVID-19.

CDR3 sequence: CASSPLLGGDETQYF. The CDR3 bases are TGCGCCAGCAGCCCACTACTTGGGGGAGACGAGACCCAGTACTTC. The chain uses TRBV5-1 and TRBJ2-5, with D perhaps matching TRBD1 or TRBD2 (5 bases each). The germline gives CDR1 SGHRS, CDR2 YFSETQ. This CDR3 is built from 15 residues. Trimming cost V 4 bases and J 5 bases, with 18 bases left between them.